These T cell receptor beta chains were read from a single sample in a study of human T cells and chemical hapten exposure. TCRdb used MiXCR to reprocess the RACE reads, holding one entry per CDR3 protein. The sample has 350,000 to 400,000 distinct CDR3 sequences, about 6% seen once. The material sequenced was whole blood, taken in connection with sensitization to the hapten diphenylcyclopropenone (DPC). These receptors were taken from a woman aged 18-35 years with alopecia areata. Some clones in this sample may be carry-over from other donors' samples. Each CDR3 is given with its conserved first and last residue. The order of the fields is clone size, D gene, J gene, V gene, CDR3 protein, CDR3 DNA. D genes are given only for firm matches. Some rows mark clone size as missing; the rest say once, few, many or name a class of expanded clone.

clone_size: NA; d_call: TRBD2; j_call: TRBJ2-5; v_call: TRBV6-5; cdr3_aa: CASSPSTSGGSKTQYF; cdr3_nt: TGTGCCAGCAGTCCCTCGACTAGCGGGGGGTCGAAGACCCAGTACTTC
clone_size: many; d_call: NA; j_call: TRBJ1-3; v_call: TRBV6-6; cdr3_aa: CASSRQGTPGNTIYF; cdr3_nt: TGTGCCAGCAGCCGTCAGGGTACTCCTGGAAACACCATATATTTT
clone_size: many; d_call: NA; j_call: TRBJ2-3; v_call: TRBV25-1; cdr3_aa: CASSLKVTPPQPGIVTDTQYF; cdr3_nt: TGTGCCAGCAGTCTCAAAGTAACCCCACCTCAGCCAGGGATTGTCACAGATACGCAGTATTTT
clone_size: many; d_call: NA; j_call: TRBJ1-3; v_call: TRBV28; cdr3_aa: CASSPSGIFSGNTIYF; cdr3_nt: TGTGCCAGCAGCCCATCGGGGATTTTCTCTGGAAACACCATATATTTT
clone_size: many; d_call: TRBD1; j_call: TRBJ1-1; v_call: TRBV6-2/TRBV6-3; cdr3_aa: CASSYEAQGATTEAFF; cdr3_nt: TGTGCCAGCAGTTACGAGGCGCAGGGGGCCACCACTGAAGCTTTCTTT
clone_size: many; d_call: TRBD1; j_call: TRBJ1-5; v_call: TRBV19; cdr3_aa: CASTPGTGGVGNQPQHF; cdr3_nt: TGTGCCAGTACTCCCGGGACAGGGGGTGTTGGCAATCAGCCCCAGCATTTT
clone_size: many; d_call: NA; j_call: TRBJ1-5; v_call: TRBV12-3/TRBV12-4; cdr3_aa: CASSPGVLKPQHF; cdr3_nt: TGTGCCAGCAGCCCGGGGGTTCTAAAGCCCCAGCATTTT
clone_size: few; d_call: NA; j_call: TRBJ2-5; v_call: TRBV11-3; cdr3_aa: CASSLQGEETQYF; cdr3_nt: TGTGCCAGCAGCTTACAGGGAGAAGAGACCCAGTACTTC
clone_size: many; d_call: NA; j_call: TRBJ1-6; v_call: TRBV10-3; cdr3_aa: CAISESGLGDTPLHF; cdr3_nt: TGTGCCATCAGTGAGTCGGGATTGGGGGATACACCCCTCCACTTT
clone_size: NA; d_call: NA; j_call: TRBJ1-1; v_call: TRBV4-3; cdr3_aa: CASSQGSSNTEAFF; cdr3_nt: TGCGCCAGCAGCCAAGGGTCCTCGAACACTGAAGCTTTCTTT
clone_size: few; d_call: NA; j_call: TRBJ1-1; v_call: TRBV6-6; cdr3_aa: CASSYSGGMGTEAFF; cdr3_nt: TGTGCCAGCAGTTACTCGGGCGGTATGGGGACTGAAGCTTTCTTT
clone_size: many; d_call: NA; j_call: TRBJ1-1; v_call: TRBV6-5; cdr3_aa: CASSYGAWGTEAFF; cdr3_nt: TGTGCCAGCAGTTACGGGGCTTGGGGCACTGAAGCTTTCTTT
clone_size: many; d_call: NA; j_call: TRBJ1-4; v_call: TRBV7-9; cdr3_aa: CASSTTGAGGEKLFF; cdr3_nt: TGTGCCAGCAGTACCACCGGGGCGGGTGGTGAAAAACTGTTTTTT
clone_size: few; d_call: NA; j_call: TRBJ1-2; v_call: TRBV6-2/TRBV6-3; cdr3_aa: CASSYRRLSYTF; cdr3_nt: TGTGCCAGCAGTTATCGGCGATTGAGCTACACCTTC
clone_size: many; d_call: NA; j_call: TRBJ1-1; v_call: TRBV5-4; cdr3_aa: CASSVDWTEAFF; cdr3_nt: TGTGCCAGCAGCGTGGACTGGACTGAAGCTTTCTTT
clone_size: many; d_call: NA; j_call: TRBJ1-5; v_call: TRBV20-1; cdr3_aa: CSASWGNSNQPQHF; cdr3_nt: TGCAGTGCTAGTTGGGGGAATAGCAATCAGCCCCAGCATTTT
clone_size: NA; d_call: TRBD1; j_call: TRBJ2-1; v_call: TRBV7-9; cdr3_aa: CASSTHNPGQVAFF; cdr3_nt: TGTGCCAGCAGCACCCATAATCCGGGACAGGTCGCGTTCTTC
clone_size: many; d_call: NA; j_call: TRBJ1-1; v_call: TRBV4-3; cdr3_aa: CASSQEASRANTEAFF; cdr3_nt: TGCGCCAGCAGCCAAGAAGCCAGCAGGGCGAACACTGAAGCTTTCTTT
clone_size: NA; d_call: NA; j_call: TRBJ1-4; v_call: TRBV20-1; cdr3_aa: CSARDPEVGRVKLFF; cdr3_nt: TGCAGTGCTAGAGACCCAGAAGTGGGGAGAGTAAAACTGTTTTTT
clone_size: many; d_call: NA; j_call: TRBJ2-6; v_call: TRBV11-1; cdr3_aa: CASSLVGRAGANVLTF; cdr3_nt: TGTGCCAGCAGCTTAGTAGGAAGGGCTGGGGCCAACGTCCTGACTTTC
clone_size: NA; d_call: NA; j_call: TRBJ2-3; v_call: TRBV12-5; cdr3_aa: CASGLVLGVGTDTQYF; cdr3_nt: TGTGCTAGTGGTTTGGTACTAGGGGTCGGCACAGATACGCAGTATTTT
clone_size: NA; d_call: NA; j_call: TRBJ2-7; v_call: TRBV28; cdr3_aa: CASSLFGWGYEQYF; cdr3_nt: TGTGCCAGCAGTTTATTCGGTTGGGGCTACGAGCAGTACTTC
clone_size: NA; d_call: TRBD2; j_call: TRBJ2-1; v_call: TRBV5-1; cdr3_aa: CASSLAPGPGGYEQFF; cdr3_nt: TGCGCCAGCAGCTTGGCCCCGGGACCCGGGGGGTATGAGCAGTTCTTC
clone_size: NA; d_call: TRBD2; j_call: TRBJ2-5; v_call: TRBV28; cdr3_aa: CASSRDGGAAFGETQYF; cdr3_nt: TGTGCCAGCAGTAGGGACGGGGGGGCAGCTTTCGGAGAGACCCAGTACTTC
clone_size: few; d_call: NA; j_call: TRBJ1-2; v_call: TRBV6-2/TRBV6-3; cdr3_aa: CASTEGWNYGYTF; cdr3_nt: TGTGCCAGCACGGAGGGTTGGAACTATGGCTACACCTTC
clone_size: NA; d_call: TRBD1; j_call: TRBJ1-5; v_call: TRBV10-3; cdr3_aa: CAIRRTGDQPQHF; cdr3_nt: TGTGCCATCAGAAGGACAGGGGATCAGCCCCAGCATTTT
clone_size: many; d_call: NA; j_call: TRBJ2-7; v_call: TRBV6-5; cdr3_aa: CASSYGGSHYEQYF; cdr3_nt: TGTGCCAGCAGTTACGGGGGGTCCCACTACGAGCAGTACTTC
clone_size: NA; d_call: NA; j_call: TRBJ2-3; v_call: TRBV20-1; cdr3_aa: CSHLSGTTDTQYF; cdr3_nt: TGCAGTCACCTCTCCGGGACTACAGATACGCAGTATTTT
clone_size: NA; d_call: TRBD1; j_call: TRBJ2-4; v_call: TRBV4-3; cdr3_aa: CASSQEPDREVKNIQYF; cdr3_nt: TGCGCCAGCAGCCAAGAACCGGACAGGGAGGTCAAAAACATTCAGTACTTC
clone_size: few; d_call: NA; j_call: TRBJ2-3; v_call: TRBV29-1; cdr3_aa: CSLTDSTDTQYF; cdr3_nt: TGCAGCCTTACTGACAGCACAGATACGCAGTATTTT
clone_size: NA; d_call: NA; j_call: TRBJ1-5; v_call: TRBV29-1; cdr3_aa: CSAVGQPGEPQHF; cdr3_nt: TGCAGCGCTGTCGGACAGCCGGGGGAGCCCCAGCATTTT
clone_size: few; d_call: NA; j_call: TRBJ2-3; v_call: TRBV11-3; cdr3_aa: CASSLGRGPRSTDTQYF; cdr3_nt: TGTGCCAGCAGCTTAGGCCGGGGGCCCCGTAGCACAGATACGCAGTATTTT
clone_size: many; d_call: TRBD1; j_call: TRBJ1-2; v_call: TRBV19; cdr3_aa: CASTPWDRAQHGYTF; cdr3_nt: TGTGCCAGTACTCCCTGGGACAGGGCCCAGCATGGCTACACCTTC
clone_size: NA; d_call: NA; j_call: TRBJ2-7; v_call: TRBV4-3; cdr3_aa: CASSQDIQQPSREQYF; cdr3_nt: TGCGCCAGCAGCCAAGATATTCAACAGCCTTCGAGGGAGCAGTACTTC
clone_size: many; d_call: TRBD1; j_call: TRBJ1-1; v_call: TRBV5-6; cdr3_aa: CASRTGQSNTEAFF; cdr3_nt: TGTGCCAGCAGGACGGGACAGTCGAACACTGAAGCTTTCTTT
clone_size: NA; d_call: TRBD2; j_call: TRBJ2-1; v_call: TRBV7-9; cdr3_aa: CASSFASGSSYNEQFF; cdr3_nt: TGTGCCAGCAGCTTCGCTAGCGGGAGCTCCTACAATGAGCAGTTCTTC
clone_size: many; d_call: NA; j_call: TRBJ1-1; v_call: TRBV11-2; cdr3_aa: CASSLEGGRGFDTEAFF; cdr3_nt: TGTGCCAGCAGCTTAGAGGGGGGGAGAGGTTTTGACACTGAAGCTTTCTTT
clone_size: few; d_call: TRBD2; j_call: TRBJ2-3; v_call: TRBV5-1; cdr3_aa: CASSLWYGLAGIF; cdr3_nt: TGCGCCAGCAGTTTGTGGTATGGACTAGCGGGCATTTTT
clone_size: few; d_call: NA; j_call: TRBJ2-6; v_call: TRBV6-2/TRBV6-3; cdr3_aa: CASSRWGAGANVLTF; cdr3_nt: TGTGCCAGCAGTCGCTGGGGTGCTGGGGCCAACGTCCTGACTTTC
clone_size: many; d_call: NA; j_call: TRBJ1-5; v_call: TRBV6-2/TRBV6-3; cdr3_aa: CASRGTKLSNQPQHF; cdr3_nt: TGTGCCAGCCGAGGGACGAAACTTAGCAATCAGCCCCAGCATTTT
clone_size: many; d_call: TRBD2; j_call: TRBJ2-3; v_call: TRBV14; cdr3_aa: CASSPGLAMGGDTQYF; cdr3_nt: TGTGCCAGCAGCCCAGGACTAGCTATGGGAGGAGATACGCAGTATTTT
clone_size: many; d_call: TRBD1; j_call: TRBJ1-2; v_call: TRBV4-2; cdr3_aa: CASSQVAGGSDGYTF; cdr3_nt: TGTGCCAGCAGCCAAGTTGCAGGGGGATCGGACGGCTACACCTTC
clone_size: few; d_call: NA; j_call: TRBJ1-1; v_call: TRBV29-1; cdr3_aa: CSVVRANTEAFF; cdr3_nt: TGCAGCGTTGTAAGGGCGAACACTGAAGCTTTCTTT
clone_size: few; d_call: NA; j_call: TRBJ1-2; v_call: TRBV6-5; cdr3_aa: CASSYSKPDANYGYTF; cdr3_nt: TGTGCCAGCAGTTACTCGAAGCCTGACGCTAACTATGGCTACACCTTC
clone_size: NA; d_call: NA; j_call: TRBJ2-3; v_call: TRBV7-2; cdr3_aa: CASSSKMYTDTQYF; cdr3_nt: TGTGCCAGCAGCTCGAAGATGTACACAGATACGCAGTATTTT
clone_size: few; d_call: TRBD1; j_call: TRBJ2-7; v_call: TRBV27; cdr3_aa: CASSLTGGTYEQYF; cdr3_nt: TGTGCCAGCAGTTTGACAGGGGGGACTTACGAGCAGTACTTC